The 27 T cell receptor beta chains below were found in one sample sequenced in a study of post-analysis software for immune sequencing data. Carried by the TCR beta cDNA libraries were unique molecular identifiers. TCRdb redid the calling of the PCR reads with MiXCR, one entry per CDR3 protein. The data show under 200,000 distinct CDR3 sequences, 29% seen once. Whole-study findings and limits: A handful of TRBV segments appeared more often in patients than in controls, and TRBV5-6, TRBV5-1 and TRBV20-1 were among these.

The antigens for these receptors are not known. Sequencing used blood. Every receptor here comes from a girl under 18 with multiple sclerosis.

This clonotype was detected ten times or more. The V gene is TRBV5-1, the J gene TRBJ1-2; TRBD1 matches 7 bases. CDR1 and CDR2 from the germline V gene are SGHRS and YFSETQ. The CDR3 spans 13 residues. J was trimmed by 4 bases and V by 4 bases; bases with no gene match: 4. CDR3 coding DNA: TGCGCCAGCAGCGCGGGACAGCCCTATGGCTACACCTTC. It is translated as CASSAGQPYGYTF.

With respect to this clonotype: A single base separates this from a much larger clone, so it may be a read error. The chain uses TRBV6-5 and TRBJ2-5; a possible D gene is TRBD1 (5 bases). The J call may not be correct, given that the DNA end is closer to TRBJ2-7. The germline V gene encodes CDR1 MNHEY and CDR2 SVGAGI. This CDR3 contains 15 residues. The CDR3 loop reads CASSYSPGPTYEQYF. The CDR3 bases are TGTGCCAGCAGTTACTCGCCAGGGCCAACCTACGAGCAGTACTTC.

This clonotype was seen many times. This rearrangement joins TRBV7-2 to TRBJ2-7, with 8 bases that match TRBD2. CDR1 and CDR2 (germline): SGHTA, FQGNSA. The CDR3 contains 16 residues. Unmatched junction bases numbered 9, after V lost 0 bases and J lost 5 bases. CDR3 nucleotides: TGTGCCAGCAGCTTAGCGTCGAGCGGGAGCCCCCACGAGCAGTACTTC. It encodes CASSLASSGSPHEQYF. Based on the CDR3 plus reference TRBV7-2 and TRBJ2-7, the full variable domain is GAGVSQSPSNKVTEKGKDVELRCDPISGHTALYWYRQSLGQGLEFLIYFQGNSAPDKSGLPSDRFSAERTGGSVSTLTIQRTQQEDSAVYLCASSLASSGSPHEQYFGPGTRLTVT.

Points on this clonotype: A much larger clone differs from this one at a single base, so this may be a read error. Given the absence of the conserved phenylalanine or tryptophan at the CDR3 end, a read error is likely. No DNA is shown, since the ends of the CDR3 on it are uncertain; the CDR3 is the one TCRdb lists. The chain couples TRBV7-9 to TRBJ2-3. The CDR3 comprises 13 residues, both ends counted. The germline V gene has CDR1 SEHNR and CDR2 FQNEAQ (reference sequence). The CDR3: CATRGLARDWQYC.

Details on this clonotype: This may stem from a read error, because a much larger clone lies one nucleotide away. V is TRBV6-6 and J is TRBJ2-1; 7 bases are shared with TRBD2. The trim removed 5 bases at V and 2 bases at J, leaving 12 bases unmatched. Germline CDR1 is MNHNY and CDR2 is SVGAGI (reference sequence). The CDR3 totals 17 residues. CDR3 region: CASSHKQRDYTYNEQFF. Written as DNA, the CDR3 is TGTGCCAGCAGTCATAAACAGAGGGACTACACCTACAATGAGCAGTTCTTC.

This clonotype came up a few times. This chain connects TRBV2 to TRBJ2-5, with D tentatively TRBD1 or TRBD2 (5 bases each). V gave up 7 bases and J gave up 5 bases, with 20 bases separating them. The CDR3 spans 15 residues. Germline CDR1 and CDR2: SNHLY and FYNNEI. CDR3 bases: TGTGCCAGCACCCGGGGCCCCGACGCGCGGGAGACCCAGTACTTC. This codes for CASTRGPDARETQYF.

In the case of this clonotype: One junction end does not reproduce the germline sequence, and a read error may be involved. The J gene is TRBJ1-5, the V gene TRBV28, with D possibly TRBD1 on 6 matching bases. The CDR3 spans 13 residues. Germline V gene data show CDR1 as MDHEN and CDR2 as SYDVKM. This CDR3 is CACSFIQGQPQHF. Here the CDR3 DNA reads TGTGCCTGCAGTTTTATACAGGGACAGCCCCAGCATTTT.

At least ten counts were recorded for this clonotype. The chain joins TRBV6-5 to TRBJ1-4; D is uncertain. The CDR3 has 14 amino acids. Trimming stripped 6 bases from V and 7 bases from J, with 15 bases between. Germline V lookup: CDR1 MNHEY, CDR2 SVGAGI. The CDR3 bases are TGTGCCAGCAGAACAGACACCTGGGCTGAAAAACTGTTTTTT. Translation: CASRTDTWAEKLFF.

The genes are TRBV20-1 and TRBJ2-7; D gene unclear. With 1 base removed from V and 5 bases from J, the gap between germline ends came to 6 bases. There are 11 residues in the CDR3. Germline V gene sequence: CDR1 DFQATT, CDR2 SNEGSKA (reference sequence). The CDR3 nucleotides are TGCAGTGCTAGAGTATCGGACGAGCAGTACTTC. Translating it yields CSARVSDEQYF.

The V and J genes are TRBV7-2 and TRBJ2-7; TRBD2 is a possible D gene (5 bases). The CDR3 is made up of 15 amino acids. V gave up 1 base and J gave up 7 bases, with 17 bases separating them. From germline, CDR1 is SGHTA and CDR2 FQGNSA. The CDR3 DNA reads as TGTGCCAGCAGCTTAGATGTCGGGATAGGGCGGGAGCAGTACTTC. Translating gives CASSLDVGIGREQYF. Complete variable domain (other parts from reference TRBV7-2 and TRBJ2-7): GAGVSQSPSNKVTEKGKDVELRCDPISGHTALYWYRQSLGQGLEFLIYFQGNSAPDKSGLPSDRFSAERTGGSVSTLTIQRTQQEDSAVYLCASSLDVGIGREQYFGPGTRLTVT.

This clonotype was found many times. V usage is TRBV6-2 or TRBV6-3 and J usage is TRBJ2-5; TRBD2 agrees at 14 bases. Germline loops: CDR1 MNHEY, CDR2 SVGEGT. V was clipped by 4 bases and J by 4 bases; unmatched bases: 8. This CDR3 is 17 amino acids long. The CDR3 DNA is TGTGCCAGCAGTTCAGGGACTAGCGGGAGAATAGGAGAGACCCAGTACTTC. The encoded protein is CASSSGTSGRIGETQYF.

This clonotype was picked up many times. V gene TRBV28 combines with J gene TRBJ2-7; 11 positions match TRBD2. Germline CDR1 and CDR2: MDHEN and SYDVKM. This CDR3 spans 13 amino acids. V dropped 5 bases and J dropped 6; count of bases not matched to a gene: 3. This CDR3 reads CASSPTSGGEQYF. The CDR3 nucleotides read TGTGCCAGCAGTCCAACTAGCGGGGGCGAGCAGTACTTC.

In its sample, this clonotype was seen many times. The chain links TRBV5-1 to TRBJ1-2; unclear D gene. The CDR3 is 12 amino acids. Trimming left V 0 bases short and J 8 bases short, with 8 bases between. The germline V gene has CDR1 SGHRS and CDR2 YFSETQ. Here the CDR3 DNA reads TGCGCCAGCAGCTTGGAGTTAGGAGGCTACACCTTC. This encodes CASSLELGGYTF.

This clonotype was seen at least ten times. V gene TRBV25-1 combines with J gene TRBJ2-7, with D possibly TRBD1 on 6 matching bases. The CDR3 consists of 15 residues. The germline V gene has CDR1 MGHDK and CDR2 SYGVNS. Between the trimmed V and J ends, which lost 3 bases and 1 base, there was a span of 13 bases. The CDR3 loop is CASSESTGYSYEQYF. The CDR3 nucleotides read TGTGCCAGCAGTGAGTCGACAGGATATTCCTACGAGCAGTACTTC.

This clonotype has just one count. V and J are TRBV18 and TRBJ1-1; D remains ambiguous. The CDR3 loop spans 13 amino acids. Between the trimmed V and J ends, which lost 0 bases and 8 bases, there was a span of 10 bases. Germline CDR1 reads KGHSH; CDR2 reads LQKENI. The CDR3 region is CASSPPGMVEAFF. CDR3 in DNA: TGTGCCAGCTCACCACCCGGTATGGTGGAAGCTTTCTTT.

The table lists this clonotype with many counts. V gene TRBV20-1 combines with J gene TRBJ1-2, with D possibly being TRBD1 (5 bases). Trimming cost V 5 bases and J 0 bases, with 13 bases left between them. CDR1 is DFQATT and CDR2 is SNEGSKA in the germline V gene (reference sequence). The CDR3 is 14 amino acids. CDR3 in DNA: TGCAGTGCTTTGGGGCGCTCAGCTAACTATGGCTACACCTTC. The encoded protein is CSALGRSANYGYTF.

In this sample, this clonotype turned up a few times. V is TRBV6-6 and J is TRBJ2-2; D is ambiguous. The V gene lost 5 bases and the J gene lost 3 bases, with 4 bases spanning the gap. Germline CDR1 is MNHNY and CDR2 is SVGAGI (reference sequence). This CDR3 spans 12 amino acids. The DNA for the CDR3 is TGTGCCAGCAGTGGCCACACCGGGGAGCTGTTTTTT. Translation gives CASSGHTGELFF.

A note on this clonotype: A much larger clone is a single base away; this may be a read error. The chain joins TRBV7-9 to TRBJ2-7; 7 bases agree with TRBD1. This CDR3 has 14 amino acids. V lost 6 bases and J lost 4; bases outside the gene matches: 9. Germline-derived CDR1 and CDR2 are SEHNR and FQNEAQ (reference sequence). The CDR3 coding sequence is TGTGCCAGCAGGTCCCACCGGGACAGTTACGAGCAGTACTTC. This sequence encodes CASRSHRDSYEQYF.

The rearrangement uses TRBV29-1 and TRBJ2-3; weak D call: TRBD2 (5 bases). CDR1 and CDR2 (germline): SQVTM, ANQGSEA. V lost 6 bases and J 2 bases, leaving 12 bases between the germline ends. CDR3 length: 13 residues. CDR3: CSVSGRLTDTQYF. Written as DNA, the CDR3 is TGCAGCGTAAGCGGAAGACTCACAGATACGCAGTATTTT.

The J gene is TRBJ1-1, the V gene TRBV6-5; D ambiguous. This CDR3 contains 16 residues. V lost 1 base and J lost 0, with 12 bases in between. Germline assignment: CDR1 MNHEY and CDR2 SVGAGI. The CDR3 nucleotides are TGTGCCAGCAGTTACTTCTCTGTTGGAATGAACACTGAAGCTTTCTTT. Its protein is CASSYFSVGMNTEAFF.

This clonotype appeared a single time. One end of the junction is discordant with germline, which a read error may explain. The chain couples TRBV7-2 to TRBJ2-3, with D possibly TRBD2 on 6 matching bases. The CDR3 has 13 amino acids. Germline values: CDR1 SGHTA, CDR2 FQGNSA. The CDR3 loop reads CALGGESTDTQCF. CDR3 sequence (DNA): TGTGCCCTGGGGGGAGAAAGCACAGATACGCAGTGTTTT.

For this clonotype: This may come from a read error, since a much larger clone is one base off. J is TRBJ1-2 and V is TRBV7-9; possibly TRBD1 for D (6 bases). The germline V gene encodes CDR1 SEHNR and CDR2 FQNEAQ (reference sequence). This CDR3 is 14 amino acids long. The CDR3 nucleotides are TGTTCCAGCAGCCCACAGGGTTTTACGGATGGCTACACCTTC. Amino acids: CSSSPQGFTDGYTF. Filled out from reference TRBV7-9 and TRBJ1-2, the complete variable domain reads DTGVSQNPRHKITKRGQNVTFRCDPISEHNRLYWYRQTLGQGPEFLTYFQNEAQLEKSRLLSDRFSAERPKGSFSTLEIQRTEQGDSAMYLCSSSPQGFTDGYTFGSGTRLTVV.

As to this clonotype: A much bigger clone sits one base away, suggesting this may be a read error. This chain uses TRBV6-1 with TRBJ2-1, with D unresolved. Trimming removed 0 bases from V and 0 bases from J, with 9 bases in between. The germline V gene encodes CDR1 MNHNS and CDR2 SASEGT. The length of the CDR3 is 16 residues. The CDR3 region is CASSEAGLSSYNEQFF. CDR3 coding DNA: TGTGCCAGCAGTGAAGCGGGGTTAAGCTCCTACAATGAGCAGTTCTTC.

This clonotype was seen at least ten times. V and J are TRBV12-3 or TRBV12-4 and TRBJ2-4; D is uncertain. V lost 0 bases, J lost 1 base, and 1 base lay in between. There are 13 residues in the CDR3. The DNA of the CDR3 is TGTGCCAGCAGTTTAGCGGCCAAAAACATTCAGTACTTC. The encoded protein is CASSLAAKNIQYF.

The chain has TRBV7-8 and TRBJ2-1; TRBD2 agrees at 10 bases. Germline CDR1 and CDR2: SGHVS and FQNEAQ. This CDR3 contains 16 residues. The V and J ends lost 3 bases and 8 bases, in that order; junction bases with no gene match: 10. CDR3: CASSFRLAGVVDEQFF. The CDR3 DNA reads TGTGCCAGCAGCTTTCGCCTAGCGGGAGTCGTAGATGAGCAGTTCTTC.

In its sample, this clonotype was seen many times. V and J are TRBV9 and TRBJ1-1; D is undetermined. The CDR3 totals 13 residues. Germline V gene data show CDR1 as SGDLS and CDR2 as YYNGEE. The ends were cut back, 2 bases at V and 1 base at J, with 6 bases in the middle. The chain's CDR3 is CASSVSGNTEAFF. CDR3 DNA: TGTGCCAGCAGCGTCTCAGGGAACACTGAAGCTTTCTTT.

This clonotype showed up just a few times. V is TRBV7-9 and J is TRBJ1-2; D is possibly TRBD1 (6 bases). The CDR3 is 14 residues long. V was cut by 5 bases and J by 3 bases, with 13 bases left in between. Germline V lookup: CDR1 SEHNR, CDR2 FQNEAQ (reference sequence). The CDR3, as DNA: TGTGCCAGCAGCCCCTCGGGGGGCGACTATGGCTACACCTTC. Protein sequence: CASSPSGGDYGYTF.